This T cell receptor (beta chain) was obtained from a study of T cell responses to AZD1222 COVID-19 vaccine listed by TCRdb under 2021. In the study overall: A total of 230 to 250 trial participants underwent TCR sequencing, of whom 207 received two doses of AZD1222 and some 25 received two doses of the MenACWY control vaccine. Trial participants were enrolled by age into subgroups of 18-55, 56-69 and 70-plus years, and 148, 28 and 57 TCR-sequenced participants, respectively, were included in these subgroups. The research as a whole found: Conclusions about previously exposed vaccinees are limited because only a handful of AZD1222 recipients were SARS-CoV-2 seropositive at baseline. CD4 TCRs associated with the vaccine covered the entire spike protein, and the dominant responses were in regions 160-218 and 743-854. A significant rise in spike-specific TCR breadth and depth was observed after two AZD1222 doses relative to day 0 and relative to MenACWY recipients. No day 14 peak-response samples were available, so repertoires were characterized only after the peak T cell response. Participants were mostly white British and included more females than males, and it was suggested by the authors that clonal diversity may have been underestimated. The 56-69-year group was small, and its depth increase did not reach significance, likely because of low power. Nearly half of unique spike-specific TCRs reportedly recognized epitopes outside regions mutated in the B.1.351 and B.1.1.7 variants.

The CDR3 regions of human TCRbeta chains were analyzed by immunosequencing. The study's processing was this. Repertoire TCRs were matched against a reference library of SARS-CoV-2-specific TCRs generated with the MIRA antigen-specificity platform. Breadth was defined as the fraction of unique TCRs that were SARS-CoV-2-associated, and depth was defined as the fraction of total T cells that were SARS-CoV-2-associated. Using the MIRA data, every spike-specific TCR was mapped to the spike region that the TCR reacted to and assigned to either a CD4 or a CD8 class. Log10-transformed breadth and depth values were compared by one-way ANOVA with Sidak's multiple comparisons tests. TCRdb re-hosts the immuneACCESS table, in-frame sequences only. Its copies lack some clones; in the studies checked, an unresolved V gene accounts for under half of them, and the cause for the rest is not known. V and J calls and clone size follow that table, whereas D and trimming were derived from the DNA. This sample gives 140,000 to 150,000 clones in total; under 95% of them show up just once. Of the sample, 7% to 9% is held by the ten largest clones.

CDR1 and CDR2, per the germline V gene, are SGHVS and FQNEAQ. V trim: 0 bases; J trim: 0 bases; unmatched bases: 5. The CDR3 runs 18 amino acids, cysteine and phenylalanine included. CDR3 DNA is the only sequence kept; it has 54 bases, read in frame from the first base. According to the study, the label for this sample's time point signals: about 28 days (+/-7) after the second vaccine dose. The treatment or condition label for this specimen denotes: meningococcal conjugate vaccine given as trial control. The vaccinee samples were drawn from two UK trials, COV001 and COV002, one of which was a single-blind randomized controlled phase 2/3 trial testing AZD1222 (ChAdOx1 nCoV-19) in healthy adults. For TCRbeta chain sequencing, PBMC samples from trial participants were taken at day 0 and at day 28 after the second dose. Points on this clone: Its antigen is currently not known. Within one base of it there is no much larger clone, and no base qualities were kept.

This sample comprised peripheral blood, obtained 28 days after the second dose of the MenACWY control vaccine. The receptor's source is an adult who received the MenACWY meningococcal vaccine as a control. The sequence is built from TRBV7-8 and TRBJ1-6, with 7 bases aligning to TRBD1. In nucleotides, the sequence is TGTGCCAGCAGCTTAGCGGGACAGCTCAGCTCCTATAATTCACCCCTCCACTTT. Translated, it gives CASSLAGQLSSYNSPLHF. With the portions outside the CDR3 filled from the reference TRBV7-8 and TRBJ1-6 genes, the complete variable region becomes GAGVSQSPRYKVAKRGQDVALRCDPISGHVSLFWYQQALGQGPEFLTYFQNEAQLDKSGLPSDRFFAERPEGSVSTLKIQRTQQEDSAVYLCASSLAGQLSSYNSPLHFGNGTRLTVT.